Below are 31 T cell receptor beta chains sequenced from a single sample in a study of T cell responses to AZD1222 COVID-19 vaccine. The table came from immunoSEQ multiplex PCR; TCRdb's copy has only in-frame clones and leaves some out. The repertoire holds roughly 250,000 clones, 85% to 95% seen once, with 0.5% to 0.65% in the top ten. The source material was peripheral blood, sampled on day 0 of AZD1222 vaccination. These receptors were taken from an adult in good health.

This chain uses TRBV5-1 with TRBJ1-5; D gene unclear. Trimming took 0 bases from V and 3 from J, leaving 7 bases between them. In germline, CDR1 is SGHRS, CDR2 YFSETQ. This CDR3 spans 14 amino acids. The chain's CDR3 is CASSLDSPNQPQHF. DNA for the CDR3: TGCGCCAGCAGCTTGGACAGCCCCAATCAGCCCCAGCATTTT.

This clone was recorded once. The chain uses TRBV7-2 and TRBJ1-5; D gene unclear. Deletions cut 5 bases from V and 0 bases from J, with 8 bases between. The CDR3 is 14 residues long. Germline CDR1 is SGHTA and CDR2 is FQGNSA. CDR3 sequence reads: CASSPRVSNQPQHF. In DNA, the CDR3 is TGTGCCAGCAGCCCCCGTGTTAGCAATCAGCCCCAGCATTTT.

V usage is TRBV19 and J usage is TRBJ1-1; possibly TRBD1 for D (6 bases). V dropped 5 bases and J dropped 4 bases, with 17 bases sitting between them. The CDR3 contains 15 residues. The germline CDR1 and CDR2 sequences are LNHDA and SQIVND (reference sequence). The CDR3 DNA is TGTGCCAGTAGTGGAACCGGCAGGGGTAGCACTGAAGCTTTCTTT. Translation: CASSGTGRGSTEAFF.

The genes are TRBV28 and TRBJ1-1, with D perhaps TRBD1 (5 bases). Deletions cut 1 base from V and 1 base from J, with 10 bases between. This CDR3 region has 15 residues. Germline CDR1 and CDR2: MDHEN and SYDVKM. The CDR3: CASSLLAGRNTEAFF. The CDR3 coding sequence is TGTGCCAGCAGTTTATTAGCAGGGCGGAACACTGAAGCTTTCTTT.

The chain carries TRBV3-1 (or the pseudogene TRBV3-2) and TRBJ1-1, with D uncertain. The V end was cut by 5 bases, the J end by 1 base, with 8 bases between. Looked up from germline, CDR1 is LGHDT and CDR2 is YNNKEL (reference sequence). This CDR3 spans 13 amino acids. The chain's CDR3 is CASSWQQNTEAFF. As DNA, the CDR3 is TGTGCCAGCAGCTGGCAGCAGAACACTGAAGCTTTCTTT.

The chain has TRBV7-9 and TRBJ2-7; D is unclear. Germline CDR1 is SEHNR and CDR2 is FQNEAQ (reference sequence). The CDR3 loop spans 13 amino acids. V lost 7 bases, J lost 3 bases, and 13 bases lay in between. The CDR3 region is CASIGPPLYEQYF. In DNA, the CDR3 is TGTGCCAGCATAGGGCCTCCCCTCTACGAGCAGTACTTC.

The chain links TRBV7-2 to TRBJ2-2; TRBD2 agrees at 10 bases. This CDR3 region has 17 residues. Germline assignment: CDR1 SGHTA and CDR2 FQGNSA. The J segment lost 2 bases and the V segment lost 1 base, leaving 4 bases of the junction unmatched. The DNA of the CDR3 is TGTGCCAGCAGCTTAGTAGCGGGGGGCGGAAACACCGGGGAGCTGTTTTTT. Residues: CASSLVAGGGNTGELFF.

The rearrangement joins TRBV6-5 to TRBJ2-7, with D possibly being TRBD2 (6 bases). The CDR3 contains 14 residues. Germline V gene lookup returns CDR1 MNHEY and CDR2 SVGAGI. V shed 4 bases and J shed 4 bases, with 14 bases lying between them. CDR3 DNA sequence: TGTGCCAGCAGTTCCGACGGGGGAAGATACGAGCAGTACTTC. The encoded protein is CASSSDGGRYEQYF.

The genes are TRBV7-2 and TRBJ1-4; 9 bases map to TRBD1. The V gene's germline CDR1 is SGHTA and CDR2 FQGNSA. The CDR3 totals 15 residues. V lost 0 bases to trimming and J lost 5 bases; unmatched junction nucleotides: 1. CDR3 in amino acids: CASSLAGTGNEKLFF. The CDR3 bases are TGTGCCAGCAGCTTAGCCGGGACAGGGAATGAAAAACTGTTTTTT. Complete variable domain (other parts from reference TRBV7-2 and TRBJ1-4): GAGVSQSPSNKVTEKGKDVELRCDPISGHTALYWYRQSLGQGLEFLIYFQGNSAPDKSGLPSDRFSAERTGGSVSTLTIQRTQQEDSAVYLCASSLAGTGNEKLFFGSGTQLSVL.

The chain joins TRBV28 to TRBJ2-7; D is ambiguous. Germline V gives CDR1 MDHEN, CDR2 SYDVKM. Trimming removed 4 bases at V and 2 bases at J, with 15 bases between. The CDR3 sequence is 15 residues long. The DNA for the CDR3 is TGTGCCAGCAGTTCACCGGGTTACCTCACCTACGAGCAGTACTTC. Protein sequence: CASSSPGYLTYEQYF.

This chain joins TRBV27 and TRBJ2-5; perhaps TRBD2 as D (6 bases). V lost 6 bases, J lost 2 bases, and 10 bases lay in between. Germline V CDR1 and CDR2: MNHEY, SMNVEV (reference sequence). The CDR3 extends over 13 amino acids. The DNA for the CDR3 is TGTGCCAGCAGCCCTCGGGAGCAAGAGACCCAGTACTTC. It specifies CASSPREQETQYF.

The chain employs TRBV27 and TRBJ2-5; the D gene is possibly TRBD2 (6 bases). Trimming pared 3 bases from V and 4 bases from J, leaving 9 bases between. CDR1 is MNHEY, CDR2 SMNVEV, per germline (reference sequence). The CDR3 is 13 amino acids. As DNA, the CDR3 is TGTGCCAGCAGTTTCTCGCGGGGAGAGACCCAGTACTTC. Translated, it gives CASSFSRGETQYF.

V and J are TRBV7-9 and TRBJ2-7; 10 nucleotides agree with TRBD2. Germline values: CDR1 SEHNR, CDR2 FQNEAQ (reference sequence). J gave up 7 bases and V 3 bases, and 9 bases lay outside the gene matches. The CDR3 extends over 15 amino acids. The CDR3 sequence: CASSFGTSEPQEQYF. In nucleotides, the CDR3 is TGTGCCAGCAGCTTTGGGACTAGCGAGCCTCAAGAGCAGTACTTC.

The genes are TRBV5-6 and TRBJ1-5, with D possibly being TRBD1 (6 bases). The germline V gene has CDR1 SGHDT and CDR2 YYEEEE. V was trimmed by 4 bases and J by 4 bases, leaving 12 bases between them. The CDR3 loop spans 14 amino acids. CDR3 DNA: TGTGCCAGCAGCCAGGGGTCAGGAAATCAGCCCCAGCATTTT. Residues: CASSQGSGNQPQHF.

This chain joins TRBV7-9 and TRBJ1-5; D unresolved. The CDR3 contains 13 residues. V dropped 3 bases and J dropped 0 bases, with 3 bases sitting between them. Germline V gives CDR1 SEHNR, CDR2 FQNEAQ (reference sequence). The CDR3: CASSLDSNQPQHF. In DNA, the CDR3 is TGTGCCAGCAGCTTGGATAGCAATCAGCCCCAGCATTTT.

The chain employs TRBV7-2 and TRBJ2-5; 7 bases are shared with TRBD1. CDR1 is SGHTA, CDR2 FQGNSA, per germline. The CDR3 is made up of 15 amino acids. The ends lost 6 bases at V and 1 base at J; junction bases unmatched: 8. CDR3 sequence reads: CASSPQPGGQETQYF. In DNA form, the CDR3 reads TGTGCCAGCAGTCCACAGCCAGGGGGCCAAGAGACCCAGTACTTC.

V and J are TRBV30 and TRBJ1-1; D is unresolved. This CDR3 spans 10 amino acids. V was trimmed by 7 bases and J by 7 bases, leaving 10 bases between them. The V gene's germline CDR1 is GTSNPN and CDR2 SVGIG (reference sequence). The CDR3 is CASTHNEAFF. The CDR3 nucleotides read TGTGCCTCCACCCACAATGAAGCTTTCTTT.

The rearrangement joins TRBV5-5 to TRBJ2-2, with no clear D. The CDR3 covers 15 residues. Trimming left V 1 base short and J 1 base short, with 8 bases between. The V gene's germline CDR1 is SGHKS and CDR2 YYEKEE (reference sequence). CDR3 sequence (DNA): TGTGCCAGCAGCTTGATGTGGATGAACACCGGGGAGCTGTTTTTT. As protein: CASSLMWMNTGELFF.

This chain links TRBV6-2 or TRBV6-3 with TRBJ1-2; D perhaps matches TRBD1 (5 bases). The CDR3 is 13 residues long. Looked up from germline, CDR1 is MNHEY and CDR2 is SVGEGT. V lost 4 bases, J lost 7 bases, and 13 bases lay in between. CDR3 protein: CASSLDTLGGYTF. The CDR3 DNA sequence: TGTGCCAGCAGTTTGGACACCCTTGGTGGCTACACCTTC.

This rearrangement joins TRBV29-1 to TRBJ1-4, with D maybe TRBD1 (5 bases). The CDR3 sequence is 12 residues long. Germline V gives CDR1 SQVTM, CDR2 ANQGSEA. V was trimmed by 6 bases and J by 6 bases, leaving 11 bases between them. CDR3 coding DNA: TGCAGCGTAGGACACCCCGATGAAAAACTGTTTTTT. It yields the protein CSVGHPDEKLFF.

The rearrangement links TRBV24-1 to TRBJ1-4; D is ambiguous. The CDR3 runs 15 residues. V was trimmed by 2 bases and J by 1 base, leaving 7 bases between them. Germline V lookup: CDR1 KGHDR, CDR2 SFDVKD. Here the CDR3 DNA reads TGTGCCACCAGTGATTCCAAAGGAACTAATGAAAAACTGTTTTTT. Translated, it gives CATSDSKGTNEKLFF.

The chain uses TRBV12-3 or TRBV12-4 and TRBJ2-3; D may be TRBD2 (5 bases). CDR3 size: 12 residues. V was pared by 3 bases and J by 6 bases, with 7 bases between. As DNA, the CDR3 is TGTGCCAGCAGTTTTAAGCGGGATACGCAGTATTTT. Protein product: CASSFKRDTQYF.

The chain joins TRBV12-3 or TRBV12-4 to TRBJ2-7; D uncertain. V gave up 5 bases and J gave up 6 bases, with 11 bases separating them. The CDR3 is 12 amino acids. In DNA form, the CDR3 reads TGTGCCAGCAGTCCCAGCTTTGGCGAGCAGTACTTC. Its protein is CASSPSFGEQYF.

The genes are TRBV29-1 and TRBJ2-7; TRBD1 matches 9 bases. This CDR3 contains 14 residues. Germline V gene sequence: CDR1 SQVTM, CDR2 ANQGSEA. The V gene end was trimmed by 3 bases and the J gene end by 3 bases; junction bases not matched to a gene: 6. The CDR3 region is CSVDSGQGIYEQYF. The DNA of the CDR3 is TGCAGCGTTGACTCCGGACAGGGGATCTACGAGCAGTACTTC.

The V call is TRBV5-1, the J call TRBJ2-2; D is possibly TRBD1 or TRBD2 (6 bases each). Trimming shortened V by 0 bases and J by 4 bases, and 19 bases separated the two germline ends. The CDR3 spans 18 residues. Germline-derived CDR1 and CDR2 are SGHRS and YFSETQ. CDR3 in DNA: TGCGCCAGCAGCTTGGCTTCGCGAGGGGGAGGATCCACCGGGGAGCTGTTTTTT. This sequence encodes CASSLASRGGGSTGELFF.

The J gene is TRBJ1-2, the V gene TRBV6-5; D unclear. The CDR3 spans 12 residues. The germline CDR1 and CDR2 sequences are MNHEY and SVGAGI. Deletions cut 3 bases from V and 3 bases from J, with 5 bases between. CDR3 nucleotides: TGTGCCAGCAGTTATCAAGACTATGGCTACACCTTC. Its protein product is CASSYQDYGYTF.

DNA for the CDR3: TGTGCCAGTAAAGGAACGGACGGGACCAATTCACCCCTCCACTTT. It is translated as CASKGTDGTNSPLHF. V is TRBV19 and J is TRBJ1-6; a weak D match, TRBD1 (5 bases). V shed 7 bases and J shed 7 bases, with 17 bases lying between them. The germline CDR1 and CDR2 sequences are LNHDA and SQIVND (reference sequence). The CDR3 runs to 15 residues.

The gene calls are TRBV24-1 and TRBJ2-2; D is unclear. V was cut by 3 bases and J by 4 bases, with 11 bases left in between. In germline, CDR1 is KGHDR, CDR2 SFDVKD. CDR3 length: 15 residues. The CDR3 DNA sequence: TGTGCCACCAGTGATCAAGGCAGCCTCACCGGGGAGCTGTTTTTT. Its translation is CATSDQGSLTGELFF.

The V gene is TRBV19, the J gene TRBJ2-7; 8 bases map to TRBD2. Germline V gene data show CDR1 as LNHDA and CDR2 as SQIVND (reference sequence). This CDR3 comprises 15 residues. The V segment lost 5 bases and the J segment 7 bases; nucleotides outside the gene matches: 13. CDR3 loop: CASSRPGSLAGEQYF. CDR3 nucleotides: TGTGCCAGTAGTCGCCCCGGGTCCTTAGCGGGGGAGCAGTACTTC.

The CDR3 is CASSLWLTTSTDTQYF. For the CDR3, the DNA is TGTGCCAGCAGTTTATGGCTGACAACTAGCACAGATACGCAGTATTTT. The V call is TRBV27, the J call TRBJ2-3; D gene ambiguous. Germline CDR1 and CDR2: MNHEY and SMNVEV (reference sequence). The CDR3 consists of 16 residues. Trimming shortened V by 1 base and J by 0 bases, and 11 bases separated the two germline ends.

The chain joins TRBV18 to TRBJ1-1, with 11 positions matching TRBD1. CDR3 length equals 17 residues. In germline, CDR1 is KGHSH, CDR2 LQKENI. V shed 1 base and J 4 bases; nucleotides not matched to a gene: 8. The CDR3 DNA sequence: TGTGCCAGCTCACCACTGGGACAGGGGGTCAAAGTCACTGAAGCTTTCTTT. Residues: CASSPLGQGVKVTEAFF.